This passage covers 32 T cell receptor beta chains from one sample sequenced in a study of T cell repertoires in cytomegalovirus infection. These receptors have no known antigen. TCRdb ran MiXCR on the reads and lists one entry per CDR3 protein. The table lists just over 450,000 distinct CDR3 sequences, under 55% of them singletons. The sequenced sample was cultured PBMCs, obtained from culture after CMV antigen stimulation. The receptors originated from a human donor in good health (CMV status not recorded). Some clones in this sample may be carry-over from other donors' samples.

This chain uses TRBV7-4 with TRBJ2-4; 8 bases fit TRBD1. The CDR3 is 16 amino acids. Unmatched junction bases numbered 8, after V lost 5 bases and J lost 2 bases. Germline CDR1 SGHVT, CDR2 SQSDAQ. CDR3: CASSPNQGASKNIQYF. The CDR3 DNA sequence: TGTGCCAGCAGCCCTAATCAGGGGGCGTCCAAAAACATTCAGTACTTC.

This rearrangement joins TRBV27 to TRBJ2-5; 7 nucleotides agree with TRBD2. Unmatched junction bases numbered 3, after V lost 4 bases and J lost 1 base. The CDR3 loop spans 14 amino acids. Germline-derived CDR1 and CDR2 are MNHEY and SMNVEV (reference sequence). Here the CDR3 reads CASSWRGSQETQYF. The DNA of the CDR3 is TGTGCCAGCAGTTGGCGGGGGTCCCAAGAGACCCAGTACTTC.

In this sample, this clonotype turned up a few times. V is TRBV12-3 or TRBV12-4 and J is TRBJ1-2; tentatively, D is TRBD1 (5 bases). V dropped 4 bases and J dropped 8 bases, with 20 bases sitting between them. The CDR3 totals 15 residues. The CDR3 protein is CASSSGPAAPLGYTF. As DNA, the CDR3 is TGTGCCAGCAGTTCGGGACCAGCGGCCCCATTGGGCTACACCTTC.

In this sample, this clonotype turned up a few times. The V gene is TRBV11-2, the J gene TRBJ2-3; 11 nucleotides agree with TRBD2. The CDR3 has 15 amino acids. The J segment lost 1 base and the V segment lost 3 bases, leaving 0 bases of the junction unmatched. CDR1 and CDR2 from the germline V gene are SGHAT and FQNNGV. The CDR3: CASSFSGRGTDTQYF. The CDR3 DNA follows: TGTGCCAGCAGCTTTAGCGGGAGGGGCACAGATACGCAGTATTTT.

The chain couples TRBV2 to TRBJ2-3; the D is unclear. This CDR3 has 14 residues. Germline V gene sequence: CDR1 SNHLY, CDR2 FYNNEI. The V end lost 4 bases, the J end lost 8 bases, and 16 bases lay between the germline ends. CDR3 region: CASSAKRREATQYF. As DNA, the CDR3 is TGTGCCAGCAGTGCTAAGCGTCGAGAGGCTACGCAGTATTTT.

V usage is TRBV6-6 and J usage is TRBJ2-7; 8 bases line up with TRBD1. Germline-derived CDR1 and CDR2 are MNHNY and SVGAGI (reference sequence). CDR3 length equals 13 residues. V lost 8 bases to trimming and J lost 7 bases; unmatched junction nucleotides: 10. The CDR3 DNA is TGTGCCAGCTCCGGTGGGACAGGCTGGGAGCAGTACTTC. Translated: CASSGGTGWEQYF.

V is TRBV7-2 and J is TRBJ2-3; unclear D gene. The germline gives CDR1 SGHTA, CDR2 FQGNSA. V was trimmed by 1 base and J by 0 bases, leaving 11 bases between them. This CDR3 spans 16 amino acids. CDR3 in amino acids: CASSLVYWGSTDTQYF. In DNA, the CDR3 is TGTGCCAGCAGCTTAGTTTATTGGGGTAGCACAGATACGCAGTATTTT. The whole variable domain, remainder taken from reference TRBV7-2 and TRBJ2-3, is GAGVSQSPSNKVTEKGKDVELRCDPISGHTALYWYRQSLGQGLEFLIYFQGNSAPDKSGLPSDRFSAERTGGSVSTLTIQRTQQEDSAVYLCASSLVYWGSTDTQYFGPGTRLTVL.

This chain connects TRBV19 to TRBJ2-3; TRBD1 matches 7 bases. From germline, CDR1 is LNHDA and CDR2 SQIVND (reference sequence). The V gene end was trimmed by 3 bases and the J gene end by 1 base; junction bases not matched to a gene: 1. This CDR3 region has 14 residues. The CDR3 DNA follows: TGTGCCAGTAGTATTGACAGGGGCACAGATACGCAGTATTTT. Its protein product is CASSIDRGTDTQYF.

This sequence joins TRBV4-1 and TRBJ2-1; weak D call: TRBD2 (6 bases). V lost 1 base and J lost 5, with 15 bases in between. CDR3 length equals 16 residues. CDR1 is MGHRA and CDR2 is YSYEKL in the germline V gene. The CDR3 sequence: CASSQVVVAANNEQFF. The CDR3, as DNA: TGCGCCAGCAGCCAAGTTGTGGTAGCGGCAAACAATGAGCAGTTCTTC.

This clonotype was observed a handful of times. The chain recombines TRBV7-9 with TRBJ1-2; TRBD1 matches 8 bases. There are 15 residues in the CDR3. From germline, CDR1 is SEHNR and CDR2 FQNEAQ (reference sequence). V dropped 5 bases and J dropped 5; count of bases not matched to a gene: 10. The DNA for the CDR3 is TGTGCCAGCAGCACGGACAGGGCGGAATCTTATGGCTACACCTTC. Protein sequence: CASSTDRAESYGYTF.

This chain joins TRBV7-4 and TRBJ1-1; 10 nucleotides match TRBD1. The germline CDR1 and CDR2 sequences are SGHVT and SQSDAQ. Trimming at V came to 9 bases and at J to 4 bases, leaving 17 bases not matched to a gene. The CDR3 consists of 17 residues. The CDR3 DNA is TGTGCCAGTACCCAGACAGGGGGCTGGGTGTTGGGCACTGAAGCTTTCTTT. This translates into CASTQTGGWVLGTEAFF.

The rearrangement links TRBV7-8 to TRBJ2-1; 9 bases are shared with TRBD2. V gave up 2 bases and J gave up 4 bases; unmatched junction bases: 9. CDR3 size: 17 residues. Germline assignment: CDR1 SGHVS and CDR2 FQNEAQ. CDR3 sequence (DNA): TGTGCCAGCAGCTTATCCGCGGCGGGAGGGCCGTACAATGAGCAGTTCTTC. Translating it yields CASSLSAAGGPYNEQFF.

This chain's CDR3 is CASTPLAGGTDTQYF. The DNA for the CDR3 is TGTGCCAGTACCCCTCTCGCGGGAGGCACAGATACGCAGTATTTT. The chain combines TRBV19 with TRBJ2-3; 7 nucleotides agree with TRBD2. Germline CDR1 and CDR2: LNHDA and SQIVND (reference sequence). The CDR3 has 15 amino acids. The J segment lost 1 base and the V segment lost 7 bases, leaving 8 bases of the junction unmatched.

The chain combines TRBV20-1 with TRBJ2-7; D assignment may be TRBD1 or TRBD2 (5 bases each). CDR1 is DFQATT, CDR2 SNEGSKA, per germline (reference sequence). The CDR3 sequence is 13 residues long. The CDR3 reads CSARGMGDYEQYF. The CDR3 nucleotides are TGCAGCGCCCGCGGAATGGGGGACTACGAGCAGTACTTC.

The rearrangement uses TRBV5-1 and TRBJ1-1; TRBD1 is a possible D gene (5 bases). The V gene's germline CDR1 is SGHRS and CDR2 YFSETQ. V gave up 7 bases and J gave up 1 base, with 14 bases separating them. CDR3 length: 14 residues. This CDR3 reads CASSKDTWNTEAFF. CDR3 DNA sequence: TGCGCCAGCTCCAAGGACACTTGGAACACTGAAGCTTTCTTT.

This sequence joins TRBV20-1 and TRBJ2-3; D not resolved. V dropped 2 bases and J dropped 4 bases, with 10 bases sitting between them. Germline CDR1 reads DFQATT; CDR2 reads SNEGSKA (reference sequence). This CDR3 spans 13 amino acids. CDR3 amino acids: CSARLGVSDTQYF. CDR3 sequence (DNA): TGCAGTGCTAGATTAGGAGTCTCAGATACGCAGTATTTT.

J is TRBJ2-1 and V is TRBV4-1; TRBD2 matches at 9 bases. The CDR3 extends over 16 amino acids. CDR1 is MGHRA and CDR2 is YSYEKL in the germline V gene. The V and J ends lost 0 bases and 8 bases, in that order; junction bases with no gene match: 8. CDR3 in amino acids: CASSQEAGGQMHEQFF. The CDR3 DNA sequence: TGCGCCAGCAGCCAAGAGGCGGGAGGGCAGATGCATGAGCAGTTCTTC.

In its sample, this clonotype was seen a few times. The V call is TRBV11-2, the J call TRBJ2-1; TRBD2 agrees at 14 bases. J gave up 9 bases and V 5 bases, and 18 bases lay outside the gene matches. CDR1 and CDR2 (germline): SGHAT, FQNNGV. The CDR3 contains 19 residues. CDR3 sequence: CASSRLAGGNLLERVEQFF. The DNA of the CDR3 is TGTGCCAGCAGCCGACTAGCGGGAGGGAATCTATTAGAACGGGTTGAGCAGTTCTTC. The full variable domain, with the rest looked up from reference TRBV11-2 and TRBJ2-1, is EAGVAQSPRYKIIEKRQSVAFWCNPISGHATLYWYQQILGQGPKLLIQFQNNGVVDDSQLPKDRFSAERLKGVDSTLKIQPAKLEDSAVYLCASSRLAGGNLLERVEQFFGPGTRLTVL.

The chain employs TRBV19 and TRBJ2-2; no reliable D call. V was pared by 7 bases and J by 2 bases, with 11 bases between. Looked up from germline, CDR1 is LNHDA and CDR2 is SQIVND (reference sequence). The CDR3 is made up of 14 amino acids. The CDR3 DNA sequence: TGTGCCAGTAAAGCCTCATTCAACACCGGGGAGCTGTTTTTT. This encodes CASKASFNTGELFF.

This clonotype appeared a few times. The gene calls are TRBV12-3 or TRBV12-4 and TRBJ1-2; the match to TRBD1 covers 10 bases. Trimming at V came to 4 bases and at J to 2 bases, leaving 4 bases not matched to a gene. This CDR3 region has 15 residues. This CDR3 reads CASSSPGQGNYGYTF. The CDR3 nucleotides read TGTGCCAGCAGTTCCCCGGGACAGGGGAACTATGGCTACACCTTC.

V gene TRBV7-4 combines with J gene TRBJ1-5, with a possible D match to TRBD1 (6 bases). Germline CDR1 SGHVT, CDR2 SQSDAQ. The CDR3 totals 13 residues. V lost 5 bases and J lost 5, with 10 bases in between. CDR3 sequence reads: CASSGRQDQPQHF. The DNA for the CDR3 is TGTGCCAGCAGCGGCAGACAGGATCAGCCCCAGCATTTT.

The rearrangement joins TRBV10-3 to TRBJ2-1; 10 bases agree with TRBD2. The germline V gene has CDR1 ENHRY and CDR2 SYGVKD. This CDR3 spans 15 amino acids. V gave up 5 bases and J gave up 8 bases; unmatched junction bases: 9. The CDR3 reads CAISRGASGSHEQFF. The CDR3 nucleotides read TGTGCCATCAGTCGGGGGGCTAGCGGGAGCCATGAGCAGTTCTTC.

On this clonotype itself: This may arise from a read error, as a much more abundant clone is one base away. This chain joins TRBV12-5 and TRBJ2-3; D remains unclear. CDR1 LGHNT and CDR2 FRNRAP come from the germline V gene. CDR3 length: 20 residues. V lost 4 bases, J lost 2 bases, and 28 bases lay in between. This CDR3 is CASGYNTDGTHIVNTDTQYF. The CDR3 coding sequence is TGTGCTAGTGGTTACAACACGGACGGAACTCACATCGTTAACACAGATACGCAGTATTTT.

In this sample, this clonotype turned up many times. The chain links TRBV7-8 to TRBJ1-1, with D unclear. Trimming shortened V by 5 bases and J by 8 bases, and 15 bases separated the two germline ends. Germline V gene data show CDR1 as SGHVS and CDR2 as FQNEAQ. This CDR3 spans 13 amino acids. CDR3 sequence: CASSLNVLREAFF. The CDR3 region has the DNA TGTGCCAGCAGCCTCAACGTCCTGCGGGAAGCTTTCTTT.

The genes are TRBV20-1 and TRBJ2-7; possible D gene TRBD1, 5 bases. The CDR3 is 13 residues long. Trimming took off 3 bases at V and 4 bases at J, with 13 bases between the two ends. Per the germline V gene, CDR1 is DFQATT and CDR2 is SNEGSKA (reference sequence). The CDR3 loop reads CSASPAKGYEQYF. The CDR3 DNA reads TGCAGTGCTAGCCCAGCCAAGGGGTACGAGCAGTACTTC.

The chain joins TRBV5-1 to TRBJ2-3; TRBD2 matches 14 bases. Trimming at V came to 6 bases and at J to 3 bases, leaving 6 bases not matched to a gene. Germline lookup yields CDR1 SGHRS and CDR2 YFSETQ. The CDR3 is 16 amino acids. CDR3 bases: TGCGCCAGCACCCCCGGGACTAGCGGGGGAACAGATACGCAGTATTTT. Translated: CASTPGTSGGTDTQYF.

The chain carries TRBV4-1 and TRBJ1-6, with D uncertain. Germline CDR1 and CDR2: MGHRA and YSYEKL. The CDR3 has 14 residues. V was shortened by 1 base and J by 8 bases, with 9 bases between the two germline ends. The CDR3 is CASSQVDLYSPLHF. CDR3 sequence (DNA): TGCGCCAGCAGCCAAGTCGACCTGTATTCACCCCTCCACTTT.

The genes are TRBV12-5 and TRBJ2-5, with unresolved D. Trimming stripped 6 bases from V and 5 bases from J, with 13 bases between. The CDR3 totals 13 residues. The V gene's germline CDR1 is LGHNT and CDR2 FRNRAP. The CDR3 nucleotides are TGTGCTAGTGGCCTCTCCCCCGGCGAGACCCAGTACTTC. Protein sequence: CASGLSPGETQYF.

The table lists this clonotype with a few counts. This chain links TRBV12-3 or TRBV12-4 with TRBJ2-5, with no clear D. This CDR3 is built from 13 residues. The germline V and J ends were trimmed by 6 bases and 2 bases, with 10 bases remaining between them. CDR3 residues: CASSGDLQETQYF. The CDR3 DNA sequence: TGTGCCAGCAGCGGCGACCTTCAAGAGACCCAGTACTTC.

In this sample, this clonotype turned up a few times. The chain recombines TRBV6-1 with TRBJ2-1; possibly TRBD2 for D (6 bases). Germline CDR1 and CDR2: MNHNS and SASEGT. This CDR3 spans 13 amino acids. Trimming pared 7 bases from V and 7 bases from J, leaving 14 bases between. In nucleotides, the CDR3 is TGTGCCAGCATCTCTCCGGGGAGGAATGAGCAGTTCTTC. This encodes CASISPGRNEQFF.

Only a few counts were recorded for this clonotype. The V gene is TRBV5-5, the J gene TRBJ1-2; D remains unclear. V lost 0 bases and J 6 bases, leaving 6 bases between the germline ends. The CDR3 is 12 residues long. Germline assignment: CDR1 SGHKS and CDR2 YYEKEE (reference sequence). CDR3 amino acids: CASSLGLHGYTF. In DNA, the CDR3 is TGTGCCAGCAGCTTGGGATTGCATGGCTACACCTTC.

The rearrangement links TRBV10-3 to TRBJ2-5, with D tentatively TRBD2 (7 bases). Germline lookup yields CDR1 ENHRY and CDR2 SYGVKD. V was pared by 6 bases and J by 4 bases, with 12 bases between. This CDR3 has 13 residues. The CDR3: CAIRRGPGETQYF. The CDR3 DNA reads as TGTGCCATCAGGCGGGGGCCGGGAGAGACCCAGTACTTC.